This entry is about one T cell receptor (beta chain). The target of this receptor is not known. No qualities accompany the bases; no much larger clone lies one base away. Sequences SGHRS (CDR1) and YFSETQ (CDR2) are obtained from the germline V gene. Inclusive of the bounding cysteine and phenylalanine, the CDR3 is 12 residues long. The sequence is cut down to CDR3 DNA, 36 bases in frame from base 1. V loses 4 bases at its end and J loses 7 bases; junction bases beyond the gene matches: 4. The sample comes from a study of blood T cell repertoires in COVID-19 (dated by TCRdb to 2018 to 2021). In the study overall: Collaborator samples came from the United States, Italy and Spain and covered acute and convalescent phases of COVID-19. The material from the prospective study consisted of cDNA or gDNA derived from T cells, B-cell-depleted T cells, or PBMCs. The dataset comprised deeply sampled blood TCRbeta repertoires from subjects exposed to, actively infected with, or recovered from COVID-19. The repertoires were made available in a free public database intended to serve as a resource for research on the immune response to SARS-CoV-2. The samples were drawn from two sources: the first 160 participants of the ongoing ImmuneRACE study, and 1,000 to 1,500 subjects contributed by 6 global collaborators. The sample metadata nearly always contained a de-identified subject ID, COVID-19 status, age in years and sex. HLA class I and class II types, where available, came from metadata supplied by the sample provider rather than from assay-based typing.

TCRbeta CDR3 regions were amplified from genomic DNA by means of the immunoSEQ Assay, a bias-controlled multiplex PCR. Turning to the authors' computational methods: The number of nucleated cells in each sample was estimated from the amplification of reference gene primers within the assay. To quantify the absolute abundance of each unique TCRbeta CDR3 rearrangement, sequence reads were collapsed and filtered. For each sample, productive Simpson clonality was calculated as the square root of Simpson's diversity index over productive rearrangements. Sourced from immuneACCESS, this table was stored by TCRdb with only in-frame sequences that have V and J called. A share of the clones is absent; for the studies checked, an unresolved V gene accounts for under half, and the remainder has no known explanation. V, J and clone size derive from that table, while D and trimming were established from the DNA sequence. The sample data list 150,000 to 180,000 clones, and approximately 84% of these were observed just once. More than 6.5% of the sample is taken by the ten largest.

What the authors observed across the whole study: The amount of clinical and demographic metadata varied by source and participant and was provided uncurated.

One collaborating source in Seattle enrolled patients while the patients were actively infected and followed the patients over time throughout the course of disease. Collaborating institutions collected whole blood in K2EDTA tubes following their own protocols. Collaborator samples were shipped for TCRbeta analysis as frozen whole blood, isolated PBMCs, or DNA extracted from either sample type. The sequence came from a woman aged 55-69 years with COVID-19, enrolled during active disease. The chain employs TRBV5-1 and TRBJ1-2, with 7 central nucleotides matching TRBD1. Sequenced sample: peripheral blood. This receptor carries the CDR3 CASSQTGSGYTF. The DNA reads TGCGCCAGCAGCCAGACAGGGTCTGGCTACACCTTC.